This T cell receptor beta chain was observed in a study of human T cells and chemical hapten exposure. TCRdb re-called the RACE reads through MiXCR, storing one row per CDR3 protein. The repertoire holds about 70,000 distinct CDR3 sequences, with roughly 9.8% as singletons. Sample time point: pre-sensitization, week 0. Treatment indicated: therapeutic diphenylcyclopropenone sensitization with weekly scalp DPC. Suited to DPC and affected by alopecia, the donors ranged from 18 to 70 years old. V dropped 3 bases and J dropped 5 bases, with 10 bases sitting between them. Germline assignment: CDR1 MGHDK and CDR2 SYGVNS. The CDR3 has 13 residues.

The chain couples TRBV25-1 to TRBJ2-5; a possible D gene is TRBD2 (6 bases). This clonotype was sampled from a woman aged 45-65 years with alopecia areata. Some clones in this sample may be carry-over from other donors' samples. Sequencing used whole blood, obtained in connection with sensitization to the hapten diphenylcyclopropenone (DPC). In DNA form, the CDR3 reads TGTGCCAGCAGTGACAGGGAGGTGGAGACCCAGTACTTC. Its protein product is CASSDREVETQYF.